This T cell receptor beta chain appears in the sequencing data of a study of cytomegalovirus exposure and HLA in healthy donors. Across the whole study: In an early release, HLA-typed donors contributed some 82 million unique TCR sequences. Regarding the study as a whole: Productive status was seen about 90% or about 30% of the time for most TCR beta V segments in an earlier analysis. It was taken for granted in presence/absence analyses that sequencing depth across donors was roughly uniform. Most TCR sequences were uncommon, yet certain public TCRs appeared in many donors.

In the PCR, 60 Vbeta and 13 Jbeta primers were used. The data were produced by immunoSEQ multiplex PCR, yet TCRdb's version contains in-frame clones alone and is incomplete. The profile covers some 100,000 clones, with around 80% appearing a single time and 3% to 4% taken by the ten largest. On this clone: Its specificity is unknown.

Germline V CDR1 and CDR2: SGHTA, FQGNSA. The CDR3 is 16 residues long. After removal of 1 base from V and 5 bases from J, the junction contained 2 bases not matched to a gene. Sequencing input: PBMCs. The sequence was obtained from a woman aged 45 to 65 in good health and CMV-seropositive. The chain has TRBV7-2 and TRBJ2-3; 14 bases match TRBD2. This CDR3 reads CASSLGLAGGGDTQYF. CDR3 DNA sequence: TGTGCCAGCAGCTTAGGACTAGCGGGGGGGGGAGATACGCAGTATTTT. Full variable domain (remainder filled in from reference TRBV7-2 and TRBJ2-3): GAGVSQSPSNKVTEKGKDVELRCDPISGHTALYWYRQSLGQGLEFLIYFQGNSAPDKSGLPSDRFSAERTGGSVSTLTIQRTQQEDSAVYLCASSLGLAGGGDTQYFGPGTRLTVL.